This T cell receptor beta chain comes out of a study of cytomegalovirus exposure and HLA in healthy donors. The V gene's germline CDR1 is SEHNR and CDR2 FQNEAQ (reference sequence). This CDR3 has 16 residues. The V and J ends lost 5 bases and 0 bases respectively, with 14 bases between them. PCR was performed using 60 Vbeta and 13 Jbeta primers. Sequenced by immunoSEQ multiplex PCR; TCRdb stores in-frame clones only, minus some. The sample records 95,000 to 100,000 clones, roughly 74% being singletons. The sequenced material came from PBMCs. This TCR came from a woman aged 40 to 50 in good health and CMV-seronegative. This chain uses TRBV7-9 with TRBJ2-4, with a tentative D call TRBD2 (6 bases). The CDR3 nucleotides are TGTGCCAGCAGCCCTATCGGGGGTTTAGCCAAAAACATTCAGTACTTC. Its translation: CASSPIGGLAKNIQYF.